A single sample is the source of the 15 T cell receptor beta chains below, sequenced in a study of cytomegalovirus exposure and HLA in healthy donors. PCR employed 60 Vbeta and 13 Jbeta primers. Some clones are missing from TCRdb's copy, which holds only in-frame ones; the method was immunoSEQ multiplex PCR. The sample records about 120,000 clones, 65% to 80% being singletons. The sequenced sample consisted of PBMCs. These receptors were obtained from a man aged 30 to 45 in good health and CMV-seropositive.

V and J are TRBV2 and TRBJ2-7; tentative D call: TRBD2 (5 bases). CDR1 and CDR2 from the germline V gene are SNHLY and FYNNEI. This CDR3 is built from 14 residues. Between the trimmed V and J ends, which lost 4 bases and 0 bases, there was a span of 10 bases. This CDR3 reads CASSGTGFSYEQYF. CDR3 DNA sequence: TGTGCCAGCAGTGGGACGGGGTTCTCCTACGAGCAGTACTTC. Complete variable domain (other parts from reference TRBV2 and TRBJ2-7): EPEVTQTPSHQVTQMGQEVILRCVPISNHLYFYWYRQILGQKVEFLVSFYNNEISEKSEIFDDQFSVERPDGSNFTLKIRSTKLEDSAMYFCASSGTGFSYEQYFGPGTRLTVT.

This rearrangement joins TRBV5-1 to TRBJ2-7; possible D gene TRBD1, 5 bases. Trimming took 5 bases from V and 3 from J, leaving 15 bases between them. CDR1 and CDR2 from the germline V gene are SGHRS and YFSETQ. This CDR3 comprises 14 residues. The CDR3 loop reads CASSPDDRVYEQYF. CDR3 in DNA: TGCGCCAGCAGTCCTGATGACAGAGTCTACGAGCAGTACTTC. Filled out from reference TRBV5-1 and TRBJ2-7, the complete variable domain reads KAGVTQTPRYLIKTRGQQVTLSCSPISGHRSVSWYQQTPGQGLQFLFEYFSETQRNKGNFPGRFSGRQFSNSRSEMNVSTLELGDSALYLCASSPDDRVYEQYFGPGTRLTVT.

This clone turned up a few times. This chain uses TRBV5-6 with TRBJ1-6; 9 nucleotides agree with TRBD1. This CDR3 is built from 13 residues. Trimming removed 7 bases from V and 9 bases from J; junction bases left unmatched: 5. Germline V lookup: CDR1 SGHDT, CDR2 YYEEEE. CDR3: CASRRQGGSPLHF. Written as DNA, the CDR3 is TGTGCCAGCCGACGACAGGGGGGTTCACCCCTCCACTTT.

This sequence joins TRBV5-1 and TRBJ2-5; 7 positions agree with TRBD1. Germline CDR1 reads SGHRS; CDR2 reads YFSETQ. The V segment lost 4 bases and the J segment 5 bases; nucleotides outside the gene matches: 8. CDR3 length equals 14 residues. The CDR3 nucleotides are TGCGCCAGCAGCCTCGGACAGGAGGTCGAGACCCAGTACTTC. Its protein product is CASSLGQEVETQYF. The full variable domain, rest sourced from reference TRBV5-1 and TRBJ2-5, is KAGVTQTPRYLIKTRGQQVTLSCSPISGHRSVSWYQQTPGQGLQFLFEYFSETQRNKGNFPGRFSGRQFSNSRSEMNVSTLELGDSALYLCASSLGQEVETQYFGPGTRLLVL.

The J gene is TRBJ2-7, the V gene TRBV6-1, with 12 bases matching TRBD2. Germline V gene data show CDR1 as MNHNS and CDR2 as SASEGT. The length of the CDR3 is 14 residues. The V segment lost 7 bases and the J segment 6 bases; nucleotides outside the gene matches: 7. CDR3 amino acids: CASKMLAGGLEQYF. As DNA, the CDR3 is TGTGCCAGCAAGATGCTAGCGGGGGGGCTCGAGCAGTACTTC.

In DNA form, the CDR3 reads TGTGCCAGCAGCACTTGGACAGGGGGGAGCTATGGCTACACCTTC. Its translation: CASSTWTGGSYGYTF. The gene calls are TRBV21-1 and TRBJ1-2; the table gives TRBD1 as D, unverified against the DNA. TRBV21-1 is described as a pseudogene. The length of the CDR3 is 15 residues.

In its sample, this clone was seen once. The genes are TRBV2 and TRBJ1-3, with D hard to call. CDR3 length: 14 amino acids. Deletions cut 3 bases from V and 0 bases from J, with 6 bases between. Germline V gene sequence: CDR1 SNHLY, CDR2 FYNNEI. The CDR3 DNA reads TGTGCCAGCAGTGACGGGTTCTCTGGAAACACCATATATTTT. Its protein is CASSDGFSGNTIYF.

The CDR3 reads CATSRGGESGANVLTF. The DNA for the CDR3 is TGTGCCACCAGCAGAGGCGGAGAATCTGGGGCCAACGTCCTGACTTTC. The chain couples TRBV15 to TRBJ2-6; no clear D. CDR1 and CDR2 (germline): LNHNV, YYDKDF (reference sequence). The CDR3 runs 16 residues. The ends were cut back, 1 base at V and 1 base at J, with 8 bases in the middle.

The genes are TRBV2 and TRBJ1-5; D gene uncertain. The V gene lost 6 bases and the J gene lost 5 bases, with 11 bases spanning the gap. CDR1 SNHLY and CDR2 FYNNEI come from the germline V gene. The CDR3 loop spans 13 amino acids. This CDR3 is CASRAGGDQPQHF. CDR3 bases: TGTGCCAGCAGGGCCGGTGGAGATCAGCCCCAGCATTTT.

This clone has only one observation. The chain employs TRBV27 and TRBJ2-2, with 15 bases lining up with TRBD2. Unmatched junction bases numbered 4, after V lost 6 bases and J lost 5 bases. Germline V gene sequence: CDR1 MNHEY, CDR2 SMNVEV (reference sequence). The CDR3 sequence is 16 residues long. The DNA of the CDR3 is TGTGCCAGCAGCTGGGGACTAGCGGGGGGAACCGGGGAGCTGTTTTTT. It encodes CASSWGLAGGTGELFF.

V and J are TRBV2 and TRBJ2-5; 8 positions agree with TRBD2. V shed 3 bases and J 5 bases; nucleotides not matched to a gene: 5. Germline V CDR1 and CDR2: SNHLY, FYNNEI. CDR3 length: 14 residues. The CDR3 DNA reads as TGTGCCAGCAGTGACGCGGGGGGCTGGGAGACCCAGTACTTC. It encodes CASSDAGGWETQYF.

Remarks on this clone: At one end, the junction sequence differs from germline, possibly due to a read error. This chain connects TRBV7-2 to TRBJ1-5; D unclear. There are 16 residues in the CDR3. Per the germline V gene, CDR1 is SGHTA and CDR2 is FQGNSA. The CDR3 loop reads CASSPARVQSTQPQHF. The CDR3 bases are TGTGCCAGCAGCCCCGCCCGGGTACAAAGCACTCAGCCCCAGCATTTT.

The chain employs TRBV21-1 and TRBJ1-5; the table gives TRBD1 as D, unverified against the DNA. TRBV21-1 is a listed pseudogene. This CDR3 has 17 residues. The CDR3 nucleotides are TGTGCCAGCAGCCGCGCACAGGAAATGGATAGCAATCAGCCCCAGCATTTT. Amino acids: CASSRAQEMDSNQPQHF.

This chain uses TRBV5-5 with TRBJ2-5, with D perhaps TRBD1 (7 bases). The V and J ends lost 3 bases and 3 bases respectively, with 21 bases between them. The CDR3 runs 17 residues. Germline assignment: CDR1 SGHKS and CDR2 YYEKEE (reference sequence). Here the CDR3 reads CASSSGRQGLEKETQYF. As DNA, the CDR3 is TGTGCCAGCAGCTCCGGGAGACAGGGACTGGAAAAAGAGACCCAGTACTTC. Full variable domain (missing parts from reference TRBV5-5 and TRBJ2-5): DAGVTQSPTHLIKTRGQQVTLRCSPISGHKSVSWYQQVLGQGPQFIFQYYEKEERGRGNFPDRFSARQFPNYSSELNVNALLLGDSALYLCASSSGRQGLEKETQYFGPGTRLLVL.

Remarks on this clone: The junction shows a germline mismatch at one end, possibly a read error. V usage is TRBV7-2 and J usage is TRBJ1-2; D may be TRBD1 (6 bases). The CDR3 runs to 14 residues. Germline V gives CDR1 SGHTA, CDR2 FQGNSA. The CDR3 region is CASSLDRAGYGYPF. CDR3 bases: TGTGCCAGCAGCTTAGACAGGGCTGGCTATGGCTACCCCTTC.